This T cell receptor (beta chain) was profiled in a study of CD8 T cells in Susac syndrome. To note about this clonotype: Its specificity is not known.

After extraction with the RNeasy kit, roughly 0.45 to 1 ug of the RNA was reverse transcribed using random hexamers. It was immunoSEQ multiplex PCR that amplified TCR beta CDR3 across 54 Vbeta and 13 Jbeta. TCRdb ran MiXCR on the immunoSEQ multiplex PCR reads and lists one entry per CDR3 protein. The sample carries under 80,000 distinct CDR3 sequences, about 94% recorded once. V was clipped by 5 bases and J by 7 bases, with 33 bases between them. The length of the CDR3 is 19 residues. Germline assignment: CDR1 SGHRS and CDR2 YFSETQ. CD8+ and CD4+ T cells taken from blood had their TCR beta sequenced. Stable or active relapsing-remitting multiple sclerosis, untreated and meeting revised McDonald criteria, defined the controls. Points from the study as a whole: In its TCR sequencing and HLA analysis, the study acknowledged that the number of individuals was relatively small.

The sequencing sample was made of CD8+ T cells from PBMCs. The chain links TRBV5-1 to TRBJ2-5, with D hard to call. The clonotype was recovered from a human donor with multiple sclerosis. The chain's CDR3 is CASSSPAYGSSFSQATQYF. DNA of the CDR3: TGCGCCAGCAGTTCCCCGGCGTACGGGTCCTCATTTTCGCAGGCGACCCAGTACTTC. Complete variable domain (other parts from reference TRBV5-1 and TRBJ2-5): KAGVTQTPRYLIKTRGQQVTLSCSPISGHRSVSWYQQTPGQGLQFLFEYFSETQRNKGNFPGRFSGRQFSNSRSEMNVSTLELGDSALYLCASSSPAYGSSFSQATQYFGPGTRLLVL.